This TCR beta chain appears in the sequencing data of a study of blood T cell repertoires in COVID-19 (dated by TCRdb to the early 2020s). Looking at the study overall: Collaborator samples came from the United States, Italy and Spain and covered acute and convalescent phases of COVID-19. The prospective study material was composed of cDNA or gDNA derived from T cells, B-cell-depleted T cells, or PBMCs. Subjects who had been exposed to COVID-19, were actively infected with it, or had recovered from it provided the deeply sampled blood TCRbeta repertoires that made up the dataset. A freely available public database, intended as a resource for researchers studying the immune response to SARS-CoV-2, is where the repertoires were released. Samples came from the ongoing ImmuneRACE study (first 160 participants) plus 1,254 subjects from 6 global collaborators. Nearly every sample came with metadata listing a de-identified subject ID, COVID-19 status, age in years and sex. Where available, HLA class I and class II types were obtained from metadata supplied by the sample provider rather than from assay-based typing.

As to this clone: Its antigen is unknown. Per-base qualities were not stored, and no clone one base away is much larger.

The immunoSEQ Assay, a bias-controlled multiplex PCR, was used to amplify TCRbeta CDR3 regions from genomic DNA. On the study's bioinformatics: The number of nucleated cells in each sample was estimated from the amplification of reference gene primers within the assay. Sequence reads were collapsed and filtered to measure the absolute abundance of every unique TCRbeta CDR3 rearrangement. For each sample, productive Simpson clonality was calculated by taking the square root of Simpson's diversity index across productive rearrangements. TCRdb carries this immuneACCESS record with in-frame sequences only. Its versions omit some clonotypes, under half of them owing to an unresolved V gene in the studies checked, with the rest unexplained. The D gene and trimming were derived from the DNA, and the V and J assignments and clone size from that table. This sample comprises roughly 97,000 clones, roughly 91% of them detected only once. The ten largest clones add up to 5% to 6.5% of the sample.

The CDR3 runs 15 residues from the cysteine to the phenylalanine. Only CDR3 DNA remains: 45 bases, in frame from the first base. The germline V gene (reference sequence) gives CDR1 as LNHDA and CDR2 as SQIVND. V is pared back by 7 bases and J by 0 bases, with 13 bases lying between the germline termini. Broad study findings and their caveats: Clinical and demographic metadata were provided uncurated, with the amount varying by source and participant.

Collaborating institutions collected whole blood in K2EDTA tubes following their own protocols. For TCRbeta analysis, collaborator samples were shipped as frozen whole blood, as isolated PBMCs, or as DNA extracted from either sample type. The sequenced material came from peripheral blood. The receptor was isolated from a human donor in a cohort sampled during active COVID-19. The sequence is built from TRBV19 and TRBJ1-3; a tentative D match to TRBD1 spans 6 bases. The CDR3 protein is CASNLGAYSGNTIYF. The nucleotide sequence reads TGTGCCAGTAATTTGGGGGCTTACTCTGGAAACACCATATATTTT.